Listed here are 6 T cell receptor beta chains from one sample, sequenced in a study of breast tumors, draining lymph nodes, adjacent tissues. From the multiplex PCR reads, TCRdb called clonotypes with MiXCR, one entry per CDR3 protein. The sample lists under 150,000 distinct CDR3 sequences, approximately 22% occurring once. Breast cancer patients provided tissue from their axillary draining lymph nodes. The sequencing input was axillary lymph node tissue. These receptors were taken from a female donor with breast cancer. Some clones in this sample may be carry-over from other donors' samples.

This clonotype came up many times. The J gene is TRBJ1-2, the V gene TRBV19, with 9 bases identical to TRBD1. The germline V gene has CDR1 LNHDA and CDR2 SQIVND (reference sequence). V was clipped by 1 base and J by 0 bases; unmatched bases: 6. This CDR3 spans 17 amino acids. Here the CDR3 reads CASSIARTGATNYGYTF. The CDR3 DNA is TGTGCCAGTAGTATAGCCCGGACAGGGGCGACTAACTATGGCTACACCTTC.

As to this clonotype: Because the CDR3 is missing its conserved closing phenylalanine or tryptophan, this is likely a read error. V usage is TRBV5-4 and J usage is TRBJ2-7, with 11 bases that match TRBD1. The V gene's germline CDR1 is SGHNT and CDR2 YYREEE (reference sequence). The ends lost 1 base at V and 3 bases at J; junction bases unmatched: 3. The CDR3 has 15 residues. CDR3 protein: CASSLSGTGGYEQYL. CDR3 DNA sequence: TGTGCCAGCAGCTTGTCGGGGACAGGGGGCTACGAGCAGTACCTC.

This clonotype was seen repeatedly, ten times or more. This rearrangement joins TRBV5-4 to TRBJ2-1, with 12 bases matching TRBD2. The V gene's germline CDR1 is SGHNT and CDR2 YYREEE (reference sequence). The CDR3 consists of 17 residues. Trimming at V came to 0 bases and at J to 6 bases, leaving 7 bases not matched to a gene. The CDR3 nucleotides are TGTGCCAGCAGCTTGGCGCTAGCGGGAGGGCCACGCAATGAGCAGTTCTTC. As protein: CASSLALAGGPRNEQFF.

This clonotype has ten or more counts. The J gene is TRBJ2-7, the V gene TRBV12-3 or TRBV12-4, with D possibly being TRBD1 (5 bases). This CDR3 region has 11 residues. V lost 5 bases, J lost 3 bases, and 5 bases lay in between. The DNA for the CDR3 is TGTGCCAGCAGTAGGGGCTACGAGCAGTACTTC. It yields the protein CASSRGYEQYF.

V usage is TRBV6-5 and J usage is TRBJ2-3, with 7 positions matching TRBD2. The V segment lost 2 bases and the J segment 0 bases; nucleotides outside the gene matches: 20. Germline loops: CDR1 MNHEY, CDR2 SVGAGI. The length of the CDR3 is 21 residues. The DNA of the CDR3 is TGTGCCAGCAGTTACAAGGTGCGGGAGTTGCGTCGGATTACAAGCACAGATACGCAGTATTTT. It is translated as CASSYKVRELRRITSTDTQYF.

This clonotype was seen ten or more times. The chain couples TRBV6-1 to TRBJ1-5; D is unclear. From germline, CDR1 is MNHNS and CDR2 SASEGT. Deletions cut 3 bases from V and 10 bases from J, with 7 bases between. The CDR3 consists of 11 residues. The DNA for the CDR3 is TGTGCCAGCAGTGATGTCCCACCCCAGCATTTT. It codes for CASSDVPPQHF.